This TCR beta chain was captured by sequencing in a study of T cells in Graves' hyperthyroidism and ophthalmopathy. The wider study: Before treatment of any kind, peripheral blood was taken at initial diagnosis.

Study-wide findings and caveats: Appearing also in blood were most of the thyroid clonotypes expanded above 0.001.

This clonotype was observed at least ten times. Antigen specificity is unknown. Amplification of TCR beta CDR3 regions used RNA as the template. HTBI primers drove first-round RT-PCR of the TCR CDR3. One entry per CDR3 protein results from TCRdb running MiXCR on the multiplex PCR reads. The sample has about 360,000 distinct CDR3 sequences, roughly 13% seen once. Germline CDR1 reads SGHTA; CDR2 reads FQGNSA. The CDR3 totals 15 residues. V was trimmed by 4 bases and J by 1 base, leaving 13 bases between them. Thyroid ultrasound and orbital computed tomography, with clinical symptoms and serum thyroxine and TRAb, informed diagnoses. Isolation of PBMCs was performed on about 10 ml fresh peripheral blood.

Sequencing input: blood. This receptor was obtained from a woman younger than 35 with Graves' hyperthyroidism. The chain is built from TRBV7-2 and TRBJ2-5; the D gene is possibly TRBD1 (6 bases). The CDR3 sequence is CASSSPQGTQETQYF. The CDR3 DNA sequence: TGTGCCAGCAGCTCCCCCCAGGGGACCCAAGAGACCCAGTACTTC.